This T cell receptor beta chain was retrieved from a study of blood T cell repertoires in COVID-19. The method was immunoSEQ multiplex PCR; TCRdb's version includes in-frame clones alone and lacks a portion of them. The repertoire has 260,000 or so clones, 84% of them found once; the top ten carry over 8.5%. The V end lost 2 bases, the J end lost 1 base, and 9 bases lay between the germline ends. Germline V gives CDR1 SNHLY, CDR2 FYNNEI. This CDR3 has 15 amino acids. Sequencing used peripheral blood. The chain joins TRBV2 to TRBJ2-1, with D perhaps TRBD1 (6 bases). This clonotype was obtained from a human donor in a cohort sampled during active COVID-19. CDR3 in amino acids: CASSERQGSYNEQFF. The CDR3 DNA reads TGTGCCAGCAGTGAACGGCAGGGGTCCTACAATGAGCAGTTCTTC.